Below, one TCR beta chain is given with its context. What it binds is unknown. This sample stems from a study of cytomegalovirus exposure and HLA in healthy donors. General study points: A later analysis appeared to link common viral pathogens to several of the most significant clusters. Some 16,000 TCR beta sequences were associated with HLA alleles at 0.05 false discovery rate in a later analysis.

The PCR had 60 Vbeta and 13 Jbeta primers. Repertoires were generated with immunoSEQ multiplex PCR, while TCRdb's copy carries only in-frame clones and drops some. This listing includes just over 150,000 clones. Between the trimmed V and J ends, which lost 6 bases and 6 bases, there was a span of 17 bases. The CDR3 loop spans 14 amino acids. The germline V gene encodes CDR1 KGHSH and CDR2 LQKENI. The clonotype originates from a woman between 55 and 75 years old in good health and CMV-seronegative. Sequencing was performed on PBMCs. The genes are TRBV18 and TRBJ1-2, with D hard to call. The CDR3 spells CASSPTMNDDGYTF. Written as DNA, the CDR3 is TGTGCCAGCTCCCCGACAATGAATGATGATGGCTACACCTTC.